This note documents a single T cell receptor beta chain sequence. The antigen remains undetermined. A multiplex PCR was run with 60 Vbeta primers and 13 Jbeta primers. TCRdb keeps only in-frame clones here, not all; method: immunoSEQ multiplex PCR. This sample has roughly 120,000 clones, with 73% found just once. The data derive from a study of cytomegalovirus exposure and HLA in healthy donors. Study-level findings and limits: A prior analysis recorded that most TCR beta V segments were productive about 87% or about 30% of the time.

With 5 bases clipped from V and 5 bases from J, the junction kept 6 bases outside the gene matches. CDR3 length equals 15 residues. Germline loops: CDR1 SGHAT, CDR2 FQNNGV. The source material was PBMCs. The chain has TRBV11-2 and TRBJ1-2; 12 bases are shared with TRBD1. The origin of this receptor is a man aged 60 to 75 in good health and CMV-seropositive. As DNA, the CDR3 is TGTGCCAGCAGCCCTTGGGACAGGGGGCTGTATGGCTACACCTTC. This encodes CASSPWDRGLYGYTF.